Listed below are T cell receptor beta chains from one sample, sequenced in a study of OX40 agonist ivuxolimab in advanced cancers. Here immunoSEQ multiplex PCR was the method, and the copy in TCRdb shows in-frame clones only, minus some. Among approximately 77,000 clones listed, approximately 92% were seen once. The source material was CD4+ or CD8+ T cells sorted from blood, sampled in a trial of the OX40 agonist ivuxolimab. These receptor sequences come from an adult with an advanced solid tumor such as melanoma, head and neck, liver or kidney cancer. Each CDR3 is given with its conserved first and last residue. A D gene is named only where the DNA matches it firmly. Size is omitted from some rows. Given values are once, few, many or a class for expanded clones.

-	TRBD1	TRBJ2-7	TRBV10-3	CAIKRTGGEQYF	TGTGCCATCAAACGGACAGGGGGCGAGCAGTACTTC
-	-	TRBJ2-1	TRBV5-1	CASSLVTGFNNEQFF	TGCGCCAGCAGCTTGGTAACAGGGTTCAACAATGAGCAGTTCTTC
-	TRBD2	TRBJ2-7	TRBV29-1	CSVEGGRGVREQYF	TGCAGCGTTGAAGGGGGGCGGGGGGTACGCGAGCAGTACTTC
-	TRBD1	TRBJ2-5	TRBV28	CASSPRGQYQETQYF	TGTGCCAGCAGCCCTAGGGGACAGTACCAAGAGACCCAGTACTTC
once	TRBD2	TRBJ2-3	TRBV27	CASSKRGGRGGTDTQYF	TGTGCCAGCAGCAAGCGGGGGGGCCGCGGCGGCACAGATACGCAGTATTTT
-	TRBD1	TRBJ1-5	TRBV18	CASSPWAGGDQPQHF	TGTGCCAGCTCACCGTGGGCAGGGGGAGATCAGCCCCAGCATTTT
-	-	TRBJ1-1	TRBV28	CAGGTSANTEAFF	TGTGCCGGGGGGACATCGGCGAACACTGAAGCTTTCTTT
-	TRBD2	TRBJ2-7	TRBV4-2	CASSQDTGGLSYEQYF	TGTGCCAGCAGCCAAGATACGGGGGGGCTTTCCTACGAGCAGTACTTC
-	-	TRBJ2-2	TRBV15	CATSGPTLGEVGELFF	TGTGCCACCAGCGGACCGACTCTTGGGGAGGTCGGGGAGCTGTTTTTT
-	TRBD1	TRBJ1-1	TRBV7-8	CASSEKTGGYMEAFF	TGTGCCAGCAGCGAGAAGACAGGGGGCTACATGGAAGCTTTCTTT
-	-	TRBJ2-3	TRBV5-1	CASSLDTSTDTQYF	TGCGCCAGCAGCTTGGATACTAGCACAGATACGCAGTATTTT
-	-	TRBJ1-5	TRBV7-8	CASSLVRGSQPQHF	TGTGCCAGCAGCTTAGTCCGGGGTAGTCAGCCCCAGCATTTT
-	-	TRBJ1-1	TRBV6-5	CASSYSGSTEAFF	TGTGCCAGCAGTTACTCAGGGAGTACTGAAGCTTTCTTT
-	-	TRBJ2-1	TRBV7-7	CASSEGTGGGNEQFF	TGTGCCAGCAGCGAAGGGACGGGTGGGGGGAATGAGCAGTTCTTC
-	-	TRBJ2-7	TRBV5-1	CASSETGPGEQYF	TGCGCCAGCAGCGAGACGGGGCCCGGCGAGCAGTACTTC
-	-	TRBJ1-2	TRBV6-5	CASSYSTDLNYGYTF	TGTGCCAGCAGTTACTCGACAGATCTAAACTATGGCTACACCTTC
-	-	TRBJ1-3	TRBV5-4	CASSLSYLPGNTIYF	TGTGCCAGCAGCTTGTCGTACTTACCTGGAAACACCATATATTTT
-	-	TRBJ2-3	TRBV5-4	CASSLVGQPTDTQYF	TGTGCCAGCAGCTTGGTCGGACAGCCCACAGATACGCAGTATTTT
-	-	TRBJ1-2	TRBV5-4	CASSSPTGTYGYTF	TGTGCCAGCAGCTCTCCCACAGGGACCTATGGCTACACCTTC
-	-	TRBJ1-1	TRBV29-1	CSAMTENTEAFF	TGCAGCGCCATGACAGAAAACACTGAAGCTTTCTTT
-	-	TRBJ1-3	TRBV6-6	CASSRSGNTIYF	TGTGCCAGCAGCAGATCTGGAAACACCATATATTTT
-	TRBD1	TRBJ2-1	TRBV9	CASSAQGVGGNEQFF	TGTGCCAGCAGCGCTCAGGGGGTGGGTGGCAATGAGCAGTTCTTC
-	TRBD2	TRBJ2-3	TRBV10-3	CAIRGGGASTDTQYF	TGTGCCATCCGCGGCGGGGGGGCGAGCACAGATACGCAGTATTTT
-	-	TRBJ2-3	TRBV9	CASSSLPLAGGDTQYF	TGTGCCAGCAGCTCTCTGCCGCTAGCCGGTGGGGATACGCAGTATTTT
-	TRBD2	TRBJ2-3	TRBV10-3	CAISERLAGGWEDTQYF	TGTGCCATCAGTGAGCGGCTAGCGGGGGGTTGGGAAGATACGCAGTATTTT
once	-	TRBJ1-6	TRBV10-3	CAIRDSGESGLHF	TGTGCCATCAGGGACAGTGGGGAATCAGGCCTCCACTTT
-	-	TRBJ1-6	TRBV5-1	CASSFKSQNSPLHF	TGTGCCAGCAGCTTTAAGAGTCAGAATTCACCCCTCCACTTT
-	TRBD2	TRBJ2-7	TRBV9	CASSVEASGTYEQYF	TGTGCCAGCAGCGTAGAGGCTAGCGGCACCTACGAGCAGTACTTC
-	-	TRBJ1-6	TRBV4-1	CASSPPTGWGVSPLHF	TGCGCCAGCAGCCCCCCGACAGGTTGGGGGGTTTCACCCCTCCACTTT
-	TRBD1	TRBJ1-2	TRBV10-3	CAISGGNAGGSYGYTF	TGTGCCATCAGTGGGGGTAACGCAGGGGGAAGCTATGGCTACACCTTC
-	-	TRBJ1-5	TRBV4-3	CASSQVYTGAWVNQPQHF	TGCGCCAGCAGCCAAGTGTATACGGGGGCATGGGTAAATCAGCCCCAGCATTTT
-	TRBD1	TRBJ1-4	TRBV9	CASSVAGTGNEKLFF	TGTGCCAGCAGCGTAGCCGGGACAGGTAATGAAAAACTGTTTTTT
-	TRBD1	TRBJ1-4	TRBV28	CASSPTGDWEKLFF	TGTGCCAGCAGTCCGACAGGGGATTGGGAAAAACTGTTTTTT
-	TRBD1	TRBJ2-2	TRBV5-1	CASSLVEGTGNTGELFF	TGCGCCAGCAGCTTGGTGGAAGGGACAGGTAACACCGGGGAGCTGTTTTTT
-	-	TRBJ2-7	TRBV9	CASSVGGVSYEQYF	TGTGCCAGCAGCGTAGGTGGGGTCTCCTACGAGCAGTACTTC
-	TRBD1	TRBJ1-2	TRBV19	CASSNTGVNYGYTF	TGTGCCAGTAGTAACACAGGGGTAAACTATGGCTACACCTTC
once	TRBD1	TRBJ2-7	TRBV27	CASSLRRGQHYEQYF	TGTGCCAGCAGTTTAAGAAGGGGGCAGCACTACGAGCAGTACTTC
-	-	TRBJ2-7	TRBV28	CASSLLTGSYEQYF	TGTGCCAGCAGTTTATTAACAGGATCCTACGAGCAGTACTTC
-	TRBD1	TRBJ2-5	TRBV6-6	CASNDRGRPQETQYF	TGTGCCAGCAATGACAGGGGGCGACCCCAAGAGACCCAGTACTTC
-	-	TRBJ2-2	TRBV5-1	CASSLFAPQNTGELFF	TGCGCCAGCAGCTTATTTGCGCCTCAGAACACCGGGGAGCTGTTTTTT
once	TRBD1	TRBJ1-1	TRBV19	CASSIGRQGNTEAFF	TGTGCCAGTAGTATAGGGAGACAGGGCAACACTGAAGCTTTCTTT
-	-	TRBJ1-1	TRBV27	CASSLIESMNTEAFF	TGTGCCAGCAGTTTAATCGAATCGATGAACACTGAAGCTTTCTTT
-	-	TRBJ2-6	TRBV7-8	CASSLRAHSGANVLTF	TGTGCCAGCAGCTTAAGGGCGCACTCTGGGGCCAACGTCCTGACTTTC
-	-	TRBJ1-2	TRBV4-3	CASSQDLSQGSGYTF	TGCGCCAGCAGCCAAGATCTATCCCAAGGAAGTGGCTACACCTTC
-	-	TRBJ2-1	TRBV7-2	CASSLGRIYNEQFF	TGTGCCAGCAGCTTAGGTCGTATCTACAATGAGCAGTTCTTC
-	TRBD1	TRBJ2-7	TRBV30	CAWGTGTGGSYEQYF	TGTGCCTGGGGAACCGGGACAGGGGGTTCCTACGAGCAGTACTTC
-	-	TRBJ1-5	TRBV18	CASSPSEASGQPQHF	TGTGCCAGCTCACCGTCCGAAGCGTCAGGTCAGCCCCAGCATTTT
-	TRBD1	TRBJ2-3	TRBV11-2	CASSFSGQGWDTDTQYF	TGTGCCAGCAGCTTTTCCGGACAGGGTTGGGACACAGATACGCAGTATTTT
-	-	TRBJ2-3	TRBV10-3	CAISVSVADTQYF	TGTGCCATCAGTGTTAGTGTAGCAGATACGCAGTATTTT
-	-	TRBJ2-1	TRBV5-4	CASRSEGNEQFF	TGTGCCAGCAGGAGCGAGGGCAATGAGCAGTTCTTC